This T cell receptor (beta chain) was captured in a study of T cell responses to AZD1222 COVID-19 vaccine. About the study: Pooling of second doses given at about 4 or about 12 weeks was done.

Turning to this clone: Antigen unknown.

Whole-study results and caveats: In a largely white British group with more females than males, clonal diversity was possibly underestimated.

Generated by immunoSEQ multiplex PCR, the TCRdb table keeps only in-frame clones and is missing some. The table has around 100,000 clones, about nine tenths seen once. The length of the CDR3 is 13 residues. V was cut by 0 bases and J by 4 bases, with 7 bases left in between. The germline CDR1 and CDR2 sequences are SGHNT and YENEEA. Source: peripheral blood, taken on day 0 of AZD1222 vaccination. V is TRBV11-3 and J is TRBJ2-7, with D unclear. This clonotype was sampled from an adult in good health. The CDR3 protein is CASSLELGYEQYF. In nucleotides, the CDR3 is TGTGCCAGCAGCTTAGAGTTGGGATACGAGCAGTACTTC.